This record covers a single T cell receptor (beta chain). Its antigen is as yet unknown. This sample stems from a study of cytomegalovirus exposure and HLA in healthy donors. The PCR made use of 60 Vbeta and 13 Jbeta primers. Generated by immunoSEQ multiplex PCR, the TCRdb table keeps only in-frame clones and is missing some. The table has roughly 180,000 clones, roughly 84% seen once; the top ten hold around 1.5%. Per germline, CDR1 MNHNS and CDR2 SASEGT. V was clipped by 6 bases and J by 7 bases; unmatched bases: 6. The CDR3 extends over 13 amino acids. Study-level findings and limits: Cytomegalovirus status was reportedly diagnosed by the classifier with high specificity and sensitivity. An observed cluster of highly shared sequence variants was recorded as a likely sequencing artifact. In a later analysis, productive TCRs from donors in an Asian-associated ancestry cluster reportedly carried fewer N-insertions than the cohort mean. Common viral pathogens seemed to be connected with several of the most significant clusters, according to a later analysis.

Sequencing used PBMCs. This sequence joins TRBV6-1 and TRBJ2-7, with 10 nucleotides matching TRBD1. The sequence derives from a male donor in good health and CMV-seronegative. CDR3 protein: CASSGDRGGEQYF. CDR3 nucleotides: TGTGCCAGCAGCGGGGACAGGGGTGGAGAGCAGTACTTC.